A selection of T cell receptor beta chains follows, all from one sample in a study of T cell responses to AZD1222 COVID-19 vaccine. Using immunoSEQ multiplex PCR, the repertoire was profiled, and TCRdb retains in-frame clones only, with some absent. Of around 140,000 clones detected, 85% to 95% appear once; the ten largest clones hold roughly an eighth. The sequencing used peripheral blood, collected after recovery from COVID-19. All receptors come from an adult who had recovered from COVID-19. Both conserved end residues are part of each CDR3. The D gene is left open where the match is weak. Clone size appears in some rows only: once, few, many, or a class for an expanded clone.

V gene,CDR3 length,D gene,clone size,J gene,CDR3 protein,CDR3 DNA
TRBV6-1,15,TRBD2,-,TRBJ2-7,CASSERSGGSDEQYF,TGTGCCAGCAGTGAACGGTCGGGAGGGTCCGACGAGCAGTACTTC
TRBV13,12,-,-,TRBJ2-1,CASSFGANEQFF,TGTGCCAGCAGCTTCGGGGCAAATGAGCAGTTCTTC
TRBV13,16,-,-,TRBJ1-3,CASNYWGRVSGNTIYF,TGTGCCAGCAACTACTGGGGCAGGGTATCTGGAAACACCATATATTTT
TRBV12-2,16,-,-,TRBJ2-5,CASRLAPGGLQETQYF,TGTGCAAGTCGCTTAGCGCCCGGGGGACTTCAAGAGACCCAGTACTTC
TRBV28,14,TRBD1,-,TRBJ1-5,CASRTGEINQPQHF,TGTGCCAGCCGAACAGGGGAGATCAATCAGCCCCAGCATTTT
TRBV9,15,-,few,TRBJ2-1,CASSAQVDSYNEQFF,TGTGCCAGCAGCGCACAGGTGGACTCCTACAATGAGCAGTTCTTC
TRBV9,14,-,-,TRBJ1-5,CASSATSGNQPQHF,TGTGCCAGCTCTGCAACTAGCGGCAATCAGCCCCAGCATTTT
TRBV23-1,15,TRBD2,-,TRBJ2-4,CASSQSGTMKHIQYF,TGCGCCAGCAGTCAATCGGGGACTATGAAGCACATTCAGTACTTC
TRBV5-1,14,-,-,TRBJ2-2,CASSLAIGTGELFF,TGCGCCAGCAGCTTGGCTATTGGCACCGGGGAGCTGTTTTTT
TRBV24-1,14,TRBD1,-,TRBJ1-2,CATRGQGETYGYTF,TGTGCCACCCGAGGACAGGGCGAAACGTATGGCTACACCTTC
TRBV19,14,-,once,TRBJ2-3,CASSIAASTDTQYF,TGTGCCAGTAGTATAGCAGCTAGCACAGATACGCAGTATTTT
TRBV28,14,TRBD2,-,TRBJ2-4,CASSFLSGGDIQYF,TGTGCCAGCAGTTTTTTATCGGGAGGGGACATTCAGTACTTC
TRBV6-5,14,-,once,TRBJ1-6,CASSSVWGASPLHF,TGTGCCAGCAGCTCGGTATGGGGGGCTTCACCCCTCCACTTT
TRBV5-1,14,-,-,TRBJ1-1,CASSLFEMNTEAFF,TGCGCCAGCAGCTTGTTCGAAATGAACACTGAAGCTTTCTTT
TRBV13,12,-,-,TRBJ2-2,CASRGGTGELFF,TGTGCCAGCAGGGGAGGCACCGGGGAGCTGTTTTTT
TRBV19,12,-,-,TRBJ1-2,CASNLIGYGYTF,TGTGCCAGTAACCTCATCGGCTATGGCTACACCTTC
TRBV19,13,-,-,TRBJ1-2,CASSTRLEGGYTF,TGTGCCAGTAGTACCCGACTAGAAGGGGGCTACACCTTC
TRBV3-1/TRBV3-2,17,-,-,TRBJ2-5,CASSHFSEWANTEAQYF,TGTGCCAGCAGCCACTTTAGTGAGTGGGCGAATACAGAGGCCCAGTACTTC
TRBV5-1,17,-,-,TRBJ2-2,CASSLFSRRMNTGELFF,TGCGCCAGCAGCTTGTTTTCCAGACGGATGAACACCGGGGAGCTGTTTTTT
TRBV10-2,13,-,-,TRBJ2-2,CASSESETGELFF,TGCGCCAGCAGTGAGTCGGAGACCGGGGAGCTGTTTTTT
TRBV6-5,12,-,-,TRBJ2-7,CASKRGLYEQYF,TGTGCCAGCAAACGGGGTTTATACGAGCAGTACTTC
TRBV5-1,14,-,-,TRBJ2-5,CASSLADYQETQYF,TGCGCCAGCAGCTTGGCGGACTACCAAGAGACCCAGTACTTC
TRBV28,15,-,once,TRBJ1-1,CASSFSGRVNTEAFF,TGTGCCAGCAGTTTTTCAGGCAGGGTGAACACTGAAGCTTTCTTT